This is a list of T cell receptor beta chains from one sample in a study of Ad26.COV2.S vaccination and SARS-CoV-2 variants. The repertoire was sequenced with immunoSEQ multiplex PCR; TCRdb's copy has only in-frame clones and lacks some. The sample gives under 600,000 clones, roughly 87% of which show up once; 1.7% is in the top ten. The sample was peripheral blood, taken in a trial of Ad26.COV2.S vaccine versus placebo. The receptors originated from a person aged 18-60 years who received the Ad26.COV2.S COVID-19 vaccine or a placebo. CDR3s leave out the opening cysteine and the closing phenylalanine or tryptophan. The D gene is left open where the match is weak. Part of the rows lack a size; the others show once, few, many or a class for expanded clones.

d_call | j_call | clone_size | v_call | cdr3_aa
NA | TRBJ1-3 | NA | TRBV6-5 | ASSYSDDSGNTIY
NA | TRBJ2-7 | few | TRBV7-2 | ASSPPAGGPYEQY
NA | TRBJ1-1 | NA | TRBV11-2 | ASRHTYTEAF
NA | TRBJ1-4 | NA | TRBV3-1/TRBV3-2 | ASSQGAREKLF
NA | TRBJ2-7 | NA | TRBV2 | ASSVGDLYEQY
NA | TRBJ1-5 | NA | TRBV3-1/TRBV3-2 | ASSQEQPQH
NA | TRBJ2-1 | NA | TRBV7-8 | ASSLTVSNEQF
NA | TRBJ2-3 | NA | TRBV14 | ASSQDRSTDTQY
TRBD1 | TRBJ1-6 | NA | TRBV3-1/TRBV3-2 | ASSRTQTGTGGSPLH
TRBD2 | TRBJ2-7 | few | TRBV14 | ASSRSSGSYEQY
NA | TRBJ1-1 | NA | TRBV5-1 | ASSLYQGSEAF